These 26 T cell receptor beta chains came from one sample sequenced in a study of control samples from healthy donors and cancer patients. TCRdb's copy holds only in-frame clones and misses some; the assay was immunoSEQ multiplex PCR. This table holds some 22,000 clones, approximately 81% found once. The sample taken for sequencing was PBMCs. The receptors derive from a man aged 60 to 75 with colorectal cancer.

Here the CDR3 reads CASSPGLDEKLFF. In DNA, the CDR3 is TGTGCCAGCAGCCCAGGGCTTGATGAAAAACTGTTTTTT. The rearrangement joins TRBV11-2 to TRBJ1-4; tentatively, D is TRBD1 (5 bases). CDR3 length: 13 residues. CDR1 and CDR2 (germline): SGHAT, FQNNGV. Deletions cut 5 bases from V and 6 bases from J, with 10 bases between.

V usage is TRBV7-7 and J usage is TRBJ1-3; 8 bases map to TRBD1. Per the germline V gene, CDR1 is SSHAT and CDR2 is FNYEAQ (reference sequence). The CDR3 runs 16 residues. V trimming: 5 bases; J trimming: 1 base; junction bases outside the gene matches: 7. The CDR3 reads CASSDQGAISGNTIYF. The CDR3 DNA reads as TGTGCCAGCAGCGATCAGGGGGCTATATCTGGAAACACCATATATTTT.

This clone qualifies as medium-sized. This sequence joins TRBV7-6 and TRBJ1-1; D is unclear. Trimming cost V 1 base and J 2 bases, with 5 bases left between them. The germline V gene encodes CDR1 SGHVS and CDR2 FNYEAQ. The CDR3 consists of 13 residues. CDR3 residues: CASSLGDNTEAFF. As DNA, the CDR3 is TGTGCCAGCAGCTTAGGAGATAACACTGAAGCTTTCTTT.

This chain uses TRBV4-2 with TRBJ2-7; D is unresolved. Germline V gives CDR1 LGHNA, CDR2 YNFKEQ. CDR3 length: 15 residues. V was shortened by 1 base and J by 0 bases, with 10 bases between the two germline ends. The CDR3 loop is CASSQGGRASYEQYF. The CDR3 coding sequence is TGTGCCAGCAGCCAAGGTGGTCGGGCCTCCTACGAGCAGTACTTC.

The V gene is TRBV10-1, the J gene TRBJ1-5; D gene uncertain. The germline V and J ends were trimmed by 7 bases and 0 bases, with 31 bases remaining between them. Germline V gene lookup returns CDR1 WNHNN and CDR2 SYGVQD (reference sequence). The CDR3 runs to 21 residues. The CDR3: CASNGFIECVFGWDSNQPQHF. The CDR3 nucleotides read TGCGCCAGCAATGGTTTCATAGAGTGTGTCTTTGGATGGGATAGCAATCAGCCCCAGCATTTT.

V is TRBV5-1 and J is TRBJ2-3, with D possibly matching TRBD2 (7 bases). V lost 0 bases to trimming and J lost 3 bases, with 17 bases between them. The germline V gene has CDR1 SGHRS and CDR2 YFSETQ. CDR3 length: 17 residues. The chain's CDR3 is CASSLVDRGRGTDTQYF. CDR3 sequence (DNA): TGCGCCAGCAGCTTGGTCGACCGAGGGAGGGGGACAGATACGCAGTATTTT.

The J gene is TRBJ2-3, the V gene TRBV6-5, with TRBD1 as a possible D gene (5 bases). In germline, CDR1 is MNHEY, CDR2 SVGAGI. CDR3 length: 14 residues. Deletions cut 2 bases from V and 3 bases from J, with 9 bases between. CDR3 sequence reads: CASSYSGATDTQYF. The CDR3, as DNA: TGTGCCAGCAGTTACAGTGGGGCGACAGATACGCAGTATTTT.

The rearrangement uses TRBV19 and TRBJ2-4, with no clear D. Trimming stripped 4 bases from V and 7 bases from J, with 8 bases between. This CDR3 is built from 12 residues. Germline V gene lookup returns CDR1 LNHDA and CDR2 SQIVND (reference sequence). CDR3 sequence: CASSNLGNIQYF. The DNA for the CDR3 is TGTGCCAGTAGTAATTTAGGGAACATTCAGTACTTC. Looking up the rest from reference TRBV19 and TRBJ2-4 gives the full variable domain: DGGITQSPKYLFRKEGQNVTLSCEQNLNHDAMYWYRQDPGQGLRLIYYSQIVNDFQKGDIAEGYSVSREKKESFPLTVTSAQKNPTAFYLCASSNLGNIQYFGAGTRLSVL.

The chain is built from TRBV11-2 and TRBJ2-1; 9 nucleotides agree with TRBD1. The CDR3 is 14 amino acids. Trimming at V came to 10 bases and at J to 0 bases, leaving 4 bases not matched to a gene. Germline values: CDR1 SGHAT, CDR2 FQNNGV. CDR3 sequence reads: CATGQGPSYNEQFF. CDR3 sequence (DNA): TGTGCCACTGGACAGGGGCCCTCCTACAATGAGCAGTTCTTC.

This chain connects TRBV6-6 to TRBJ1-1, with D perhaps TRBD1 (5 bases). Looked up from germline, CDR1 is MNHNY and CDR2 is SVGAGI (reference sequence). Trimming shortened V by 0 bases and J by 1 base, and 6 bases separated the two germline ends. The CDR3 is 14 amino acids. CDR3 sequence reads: CASSYSGGNTEAFF. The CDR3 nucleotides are TGTGCCAGCAGTTACTCGGGGGGGAACACTGAAGCTTTCTTT.

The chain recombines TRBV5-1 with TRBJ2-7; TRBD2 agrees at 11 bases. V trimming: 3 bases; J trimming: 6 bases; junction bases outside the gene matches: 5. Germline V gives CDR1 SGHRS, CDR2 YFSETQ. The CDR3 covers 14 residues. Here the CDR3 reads CASSSLAGGTEQYF. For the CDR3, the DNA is TGCGCCAGCAGCTCGCTAGCGGGGGGAACCGAGCAGTACTTC.

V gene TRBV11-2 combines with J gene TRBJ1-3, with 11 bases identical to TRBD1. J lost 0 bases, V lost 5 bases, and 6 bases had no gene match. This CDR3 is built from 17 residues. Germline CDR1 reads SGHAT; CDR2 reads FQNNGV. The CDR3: CASSGWTGGLSGNTIYF. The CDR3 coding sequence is TGTGCCAGCAGCGGGTGGACAGGGGGCCTCTCTGGAAACACCATATATTTT.

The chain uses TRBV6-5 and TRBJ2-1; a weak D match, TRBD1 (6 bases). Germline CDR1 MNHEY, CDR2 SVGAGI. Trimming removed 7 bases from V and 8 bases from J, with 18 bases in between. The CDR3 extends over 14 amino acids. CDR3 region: CASNNRVLGDEQFF. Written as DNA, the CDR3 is TGTGCCAGCAACAACAGGGTTTTGGGGGATGAGCAGTTCTTC.

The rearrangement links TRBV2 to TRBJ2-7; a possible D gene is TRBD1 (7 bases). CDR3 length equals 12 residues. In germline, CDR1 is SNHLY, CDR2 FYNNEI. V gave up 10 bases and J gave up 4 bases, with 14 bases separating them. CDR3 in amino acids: CATGRQGYEQYV. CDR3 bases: TGTGCCACCGGGAGACAGGGTTACGAGCAGTACGTC.

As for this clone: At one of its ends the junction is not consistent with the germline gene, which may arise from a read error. The CDR3 nucleotides read TGTGCCACCAGCAGTGGTCGGGGAGGATGGACAGATATGCAGTATTTT. Encoded protein: CATSSGRGGWTDMQYF. The rearrangement uses TRBV15 and TRBJ2-3; D assignment may be TRBD1 or TRBD2 (6 bases each). Germline V gene sequence: CDR1 LNHNV, CDR2 YYDKDF (reference sequence). CDR3 length: 16 amino acids.

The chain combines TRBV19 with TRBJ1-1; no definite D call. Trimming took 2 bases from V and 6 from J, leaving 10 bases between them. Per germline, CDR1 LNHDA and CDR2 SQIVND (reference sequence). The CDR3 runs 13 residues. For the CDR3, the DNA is TGTGCCAGTAGTATAACGGGGAGCGCTGAAGCTTTCTTT. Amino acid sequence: CASSITGSAEAFF.

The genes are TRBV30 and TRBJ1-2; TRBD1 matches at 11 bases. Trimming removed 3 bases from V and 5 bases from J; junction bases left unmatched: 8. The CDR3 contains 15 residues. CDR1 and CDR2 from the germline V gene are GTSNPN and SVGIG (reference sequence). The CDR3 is CAWRGRDRGMYGYTF. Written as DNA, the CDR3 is TGTGCCTGGAGGGGTAGGGACAGGGGGATGTATGGCTACACCTTC. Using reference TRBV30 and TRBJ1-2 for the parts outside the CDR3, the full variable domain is SQTIHQWPATLVQPVGSPLSLECTVEGTSNPNLYWYRQAAGRGLQLLFYSVGIGQISSEVPQNLSASRPQDRQFILSSKKLLLSDSGFYLCAWRGRDRGMYGYTFGSGTRLTVV.

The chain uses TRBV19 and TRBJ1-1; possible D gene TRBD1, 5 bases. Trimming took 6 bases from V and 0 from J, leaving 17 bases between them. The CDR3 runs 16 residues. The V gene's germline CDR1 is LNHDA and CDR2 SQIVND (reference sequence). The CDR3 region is CASRIRGPPLNTEAFF. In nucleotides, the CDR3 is TGTGCCAGTAGGATCCGGGGACCTCCTTTGAACACTGAAGCTTTCTTT.

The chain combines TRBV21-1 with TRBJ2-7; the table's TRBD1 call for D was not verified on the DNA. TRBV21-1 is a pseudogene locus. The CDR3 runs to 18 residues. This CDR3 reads CASSKGAQPRDRPYEQYV. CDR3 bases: TGTGCCAGCAGCAAAGGGGCTCAGCCCCGGGACAGGCCATACGAGCAGTACGTC.

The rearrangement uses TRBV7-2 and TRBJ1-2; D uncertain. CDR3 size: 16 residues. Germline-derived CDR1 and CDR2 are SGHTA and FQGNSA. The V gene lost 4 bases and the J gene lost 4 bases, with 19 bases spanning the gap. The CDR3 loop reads CASSSTGASLSYGYTF. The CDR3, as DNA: TGTGCCAGCAGCTCCACCGGAGCCTCTCTCTCCTATGGCTACACCTTC.

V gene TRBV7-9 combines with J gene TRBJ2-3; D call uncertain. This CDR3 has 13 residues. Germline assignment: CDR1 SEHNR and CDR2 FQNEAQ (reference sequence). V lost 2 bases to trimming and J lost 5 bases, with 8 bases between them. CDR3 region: CASSLTIGDTQYF. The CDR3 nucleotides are TGTGCCAGCAGCTTAACAATCGGAGATACGCAGTATTTT.

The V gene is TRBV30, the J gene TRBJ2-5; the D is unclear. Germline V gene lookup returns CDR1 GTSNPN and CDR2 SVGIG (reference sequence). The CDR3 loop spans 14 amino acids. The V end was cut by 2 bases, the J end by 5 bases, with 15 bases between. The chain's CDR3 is CAWSPPPQTETQYF. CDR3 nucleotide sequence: TGTGCCTGGAGTCCCCCACCCCAGACGGAGACCCAGTACTTC.

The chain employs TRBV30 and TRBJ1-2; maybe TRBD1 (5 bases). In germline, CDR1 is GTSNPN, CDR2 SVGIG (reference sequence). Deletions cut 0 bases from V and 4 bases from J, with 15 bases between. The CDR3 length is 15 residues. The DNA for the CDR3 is TGTGCCTGGAGTGTAAGCGGGGGATTGGGCTATGGCTACACCTTC. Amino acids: CAWSVSGGLGYGYTF. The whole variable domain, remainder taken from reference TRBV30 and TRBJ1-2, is SQTIHQWPATLVQPVGSPLSLECTVEGTSNPNLYWYRQAAGRGLQLLFYSVGIGQISSEVPQNLSASRPQDRQFILSSKKLLLSDSGFYLCAWSVSGGLGYGYTFGSGTRLTVV.

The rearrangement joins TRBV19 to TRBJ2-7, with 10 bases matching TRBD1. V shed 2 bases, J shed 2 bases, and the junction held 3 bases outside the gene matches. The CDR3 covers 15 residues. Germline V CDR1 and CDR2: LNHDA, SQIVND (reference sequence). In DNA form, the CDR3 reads TGTGCCAGTAGTATATCTGGACAGGGGGCCTACGAGCAGTACTTC. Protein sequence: CASSISGQGAYEQYF.

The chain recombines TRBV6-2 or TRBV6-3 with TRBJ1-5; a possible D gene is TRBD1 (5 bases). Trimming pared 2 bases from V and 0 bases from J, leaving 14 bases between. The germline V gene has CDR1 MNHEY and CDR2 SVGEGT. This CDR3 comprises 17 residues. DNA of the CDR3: TGTGCCAGCAGTTACGTACCGGGACGGAATAGCAATCAGCCCCAGCATTTT. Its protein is CASSYVPGRNSNQPQHF.

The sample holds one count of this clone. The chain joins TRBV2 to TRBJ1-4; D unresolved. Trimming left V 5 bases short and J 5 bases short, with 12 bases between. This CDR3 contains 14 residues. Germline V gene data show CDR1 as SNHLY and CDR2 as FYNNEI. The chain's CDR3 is CASSFLDRNEKLFF. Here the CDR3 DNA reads TGTGCCAGCAGTTTTTTAGATAGGAATGAAAAACTGTTTTTT.